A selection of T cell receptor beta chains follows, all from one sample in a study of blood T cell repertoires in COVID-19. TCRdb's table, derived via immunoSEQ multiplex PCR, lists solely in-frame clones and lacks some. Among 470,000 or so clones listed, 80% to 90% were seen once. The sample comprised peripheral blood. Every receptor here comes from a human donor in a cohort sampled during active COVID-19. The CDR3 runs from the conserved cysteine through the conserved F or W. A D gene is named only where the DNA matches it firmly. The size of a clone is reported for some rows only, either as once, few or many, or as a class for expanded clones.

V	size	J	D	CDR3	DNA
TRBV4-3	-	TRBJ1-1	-	CASSQDLWETNTEAFF	TGCGCCAGCAGCCAAGATCTGTGGGAGACGAACACTGAAGCTTTCTTT
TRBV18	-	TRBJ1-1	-	CASSPLHDSEAFF	TGTGCCAGCTCACCACTTCATGACAGTGAAGCTTTCTTT
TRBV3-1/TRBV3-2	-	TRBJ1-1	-	CASSQGTFPGTEAFF	TGTGCCAGCAGCCAAGGAACGTTCCCGGGGACTGAAGCTTTCTTT
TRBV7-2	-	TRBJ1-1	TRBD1	CASSVNRGNTEAFF	TGTGCCAGCAGCGTAAACAGGGGGAACACTGAAGCTTTCTTT
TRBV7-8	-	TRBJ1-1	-	CASSFRGEMNTEAFF	TGTGCCAGCAGCTTCCGCGGTGAAATGAACACTGAAGCTTTCTTT
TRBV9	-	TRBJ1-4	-	CASSVGGTGEKLFF	TGTGCCAGCAGCGTAGGAGGGACTGGGGAAAAACTGTTTTTT
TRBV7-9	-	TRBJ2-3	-	CASSLGSGGTDTQYF	TGTGCCAGCAGCTTAGGGTCAGGGGGCACAGATACGCAGTATTTT
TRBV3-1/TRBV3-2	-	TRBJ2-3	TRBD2	CASSQGTSGKRTDTQYF	TGTGCCAGCAGCCAAGGGACTAGCGGAAAGCGCACAGATACGCAGTATTTT
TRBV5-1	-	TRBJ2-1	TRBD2	CASSPTSGSGNEQFF	TGCGCCAGCAGCCCGACTAGCGGGAGTGGGAATGAGCAGTTCTTC
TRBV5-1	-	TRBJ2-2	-	CASSDPGADGELFF	TGCGCCAGCAGCGATCCGGGAGCGGACGGGGAGCTGTTTTTT
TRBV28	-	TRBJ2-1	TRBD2	CASSYWGLAGSYNEQFF	TGTGCCAGCAGTTATTGGGGGCTAGCGGGATCGTACAATGAGCAGTTCTTC
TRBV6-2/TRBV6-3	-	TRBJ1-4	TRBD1	CASSDTGTANEKLFF	TGTGCCAGCAGTGACACCGGGACAGCTAATGAAAAACTGTTTTTT
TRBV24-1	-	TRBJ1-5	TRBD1	CATSEAGTGYWDSNQPQHF	TGTGCCACCAGTGAGGCCGGGACAGGGTATTGGGATAGCAATCAGCCCCAGCATTTT
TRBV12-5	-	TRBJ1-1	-	CASGSGARGAEAFF	TGTGCTAGTGGATCAGGGGCCCGTGGGGCTGAAGCTTTCTTT
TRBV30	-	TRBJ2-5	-	CAWSVRRTVGFLETQYF	TGTGCCTGGAGTGTACGTAGGACAGTAGGTTTTTTAGAGACCCAGTACTTC
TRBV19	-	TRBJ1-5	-	CASNGWSSNQPQHF	TGTGCCAGTAACGGTTGGAGTAGCAATCAGCCCCAGCATTTT
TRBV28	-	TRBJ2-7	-	CASRPGIAGTYEQYF	TGTGCCAGCAGACCCGGGATCGCGGGGACCTACGAGCAGTACTTC
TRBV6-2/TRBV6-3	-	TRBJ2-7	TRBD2	CASSPSVAGVYEQYF	TGTGCCAGCAGTCCATCGGTAGCGGGAGTATACGAGCAGTACTTC
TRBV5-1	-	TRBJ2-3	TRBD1	CASSPQQGAQDTQYF	TGCGCCAGCAGCCCTCAACAGGGGGCCCAAGATACGCAGTATTTT
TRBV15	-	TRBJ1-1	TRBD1	CATSKWTGANTEAFF	TGTGCCACCAGCAAGTGGACAGGGGCGAACACTGAAGCTTTCTTT
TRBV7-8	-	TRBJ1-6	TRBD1	CASSLLRQGNSPLHF	TGTGCCAGCAGCCTGTTAAGACAGGGAAATTCACCCCTCCACTTT
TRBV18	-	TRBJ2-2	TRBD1	CASSQDRQGVGELFF	TGTGCCAGCTCACAGGATCGACAGGGAGTCGGGGAGCTGTTTTTT
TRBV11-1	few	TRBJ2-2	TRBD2	CASSARLAANTGELFF	TGTGCCAGCAGCGCTAGACTAGCGGCAAACACCGGGGAGCTGTTTTTT
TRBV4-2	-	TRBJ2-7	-	CASSQGASYEQYF	TGTGCCAGCAGCCAAGGGGCGTCCTACGAGCAGTACTTC
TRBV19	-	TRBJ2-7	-	CASSIGAGEIYEQYF	TGTGCCAGTAGTATAGGGGCAGGGGAAATCTACGAGCAGTACTTC
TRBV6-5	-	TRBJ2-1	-	CASSYPWPFF	TGTGCCAGCAGTTACCCCTGGCCGTTCTTC